This T cell receptor (beta chain) appears in the sequencing data of a study of T cells in Graves' hyperthyroidism and ophthalmopathy (dated by TCRdb to between 2018 and 2021). Notes on the research overall: Peripheral blood was collected at initial diagnosis, before any treatment. For training and testing, the 95 to 100 patients in the discovery cohort were randomly divided in a 7:3 ratio. According to the paper, TCR Vbeta CDR3 sequencing was carried out on 135 peripheral blood samples, which came from fewer than 50 ophthalmopathy, some 73 hyperthyroidism and approximately 17 progressor patients. Once sampling was done, hyperthyroidism patients were given methimazole at a starting dose of 30 mg daily, whereas ophthalmopathy patients were given high-dose intravenous methylprednisolone. To identify distinguishing TCR V-J signatures, a discovery cohort of around 100 patients was used, comprising some 45 with Graves' ophthalmopathy and 57 with stable Graves' hyperthyroidism. In addition, the study compared T-cell repertoires in thyroid tissue and in blood from several Graves' hyperthyroidism patients. Whether ophthalmopathy could be predicted prospectively was tested in an independent validation cohort made up of roughly 20 hyperthyroidism patients plus 17 patients who later progressed to ophthalmopathy.

Hyperthyroidism patients were newly diagnosed, had a disease duration of under 2 months, and were aged 18 to 65 years. The study excluded patients with uncontrolled infections, other autoimmune diseases, pregnancy or lactation. Diagnoses relied on clinical symptoms, serum thyroxine and TRAb, thyroid ultrasound and orbital computed tomography. Blood from progressor patients was collected at the time of first diagnosis with hyperthyroidism, before any ophthalmopathy symptoms had appeared. PBMCs were separated from 7.5 to 10 ml of fresh peripheral blood using Ficoll-Paque density gradient centrifugation. Progressor patients were defined as those initially diagnosed with Graves' hyperthyroidism in whom ophthalmopathy developed during follow-up. Total RNA was extracted with Trizol reagent, and quality was checked on an Agilent 2100 Bioanalyzer. TCR beta CDR3 regions were amplified from RNA transcripts. The TCR CDR3 was subjected to a first round of RT-PCR using the HTBI primer set and the Qiagen OneStep RT-PCR kit. Libraries were constructed in a second round of multiplex PCR, after which size selection and purification were performed. Paired-end sequencing of the libraries was performed with 100 bp reads on an Illumina HiSeq2000. In the authors' own workflow: SOAPnuke was used to process the raw data, throwing out any read that contained adapters or uncalled bases, had a mean Phred below 15, or lacked an exact constant-primer or identifier match. High-quality paired reads were merged using COPE v1.2.5, and each unique nucleotide sequence was defined as a clonotype. Clonotypes were aligned to IMGT TRBV, TRBD and TRBJ reference segments using MiTCR v1.1. Analysis was restricted to V-J combinations with a frequency above 0.0001, which covered over 98% of repertoires. The TCS score was defined as the ratio of F50 (clonal expansion) to E x V (chaos), calculated using BLOSUM62-based TCRdist between CDR3 peptides within each V-J. Welch's t-statistics and random forest reduced fewer than 600 V-J features to roughly 13, which were used in a naive Bayes classifier (R e1071). TCRdb ran its own pipeline on the public reads, namely fastp trimming at Q25 and MiXCR clone calling, and kept in-frame beta chains. Rows are unified per CDR3 protein, each entry keeping the most common DNA and genes. TCRdb's processing, not the study's, gives the V and J calls here. In this sample the table shows about 720,000 distinct CDR3 sequences, approximately 19% of which occur a single time. The ten largest clones capture roughly a sixth of the sample.

What the research found in general, with its limitations: No statistical method was used to fix the sample size in advance, and group allocation was not hidden from the investigators. During validation, the model predicted progression to ophthalmopathy a median of around six months ahead of onset, with just under 71% sensitivity and roughly 72% specificity. Blood samples also contained most of the expanded thyroid clonotypes (frequency above 0.001), which suggests that blood repertoires may reflect thyroid immune responses. A 13 V-J signature model separated ophthalmopathy from stable hyperthyroidism, with just over 85% sensitivity and roughly 82% specificity in cross-validation and 80%/75% in testing.

Note on this clonotype: Its antigen target is currently unknown. This may stem from a read error, because a much larger clone lies one nucleotide away.

Inclusive of the bounding cysteine and phenylalanine, the CDR3 is 13 residues long. The kept DNA is CDR3 alone, 39 bases in frame from the first base. Via the germline V gene (reference sequence), CDR1 is SEHNR and CDR2 FQNEAQ. The V end loses 2 bases and the J end loses 5 bases, and a stretch of 8 bases separates them. The receptor was derived from a woman in her fifties or sixties with Graves' hyperthyroidism that later progressed to Graves' ophthalmopathy. The chain links TRBV7-9 with TRBJ2-3, with an unclear D gene assignment. The sequenced sample was blood. The CDR3 amino acid sequence is: CASSLKVLDTQYF. The DNA reads as follows: TGTGCCAGCAGCTTAAAGGTCCTAGATACGCAGTATTTT.